The entry below describes one T cell receptor beta chain. This clonotype was counted many times. Its antigen is still unknown. The record has no base qualities; no much larger clone is one base away. V is reduced by 6 bases and J by 1 base, leaving a spacing of 9 bases between them. The CDR3 goes from the cysteine to the phenylalanine over 13 residues. The retained sequence is limited to the CDR3, 39 bases, with the frame set at the first base. According to the germline V gene, CDR1 reads SGHVS and CDR2 reads FQNEAQ. The data derive from a study of CD8+CD57+ T cells in acquired aplastic anemia (dated by TCRdb to between 2018 and 2020). Notes on the research overall: DNA extracted from sorted CD4+ and CD8+ cells had a mean of about 3.2 ug, with a range of roughly 0.2 to 30 ug. A CD8+CD57+ expansion meant a frequency higher than the mean frequency seen in healthy subjects.

Genomic DNA was used as template for profiling of TCR beta VDJ combinations and CDR3 sequences. TCR repertoire sequencing was run on an Illumina HiSeq 2000. Per the original workflow: TRBV/TRBJ rearrangement plots, CDR3 size and DJ length profiles, and Simpson's diversity index were used to assess repertoires. The most abundant DNA sequence in the deep sequencing data was taken as the immunodominant clone. CDR3 amino acid sequences were checked for sharing between subjects and were compared against published repertoires and the VDJdb database. TCRdb passed the public sequencing reads through fastp at Q25 and MiXCR, retaining productive beta sequences. Entries are consolidated by CDR3 protein sequence, retaining the most common genes and DNA. These V and J calls rely on TCRdb rather than the paper's analysis. The table for this sample lists 250,000 to 350,000 distinct CDR3 sequences; roughly 59% of them were counted only once. The top ten constitute roughly 1.2% of the sample.

Expansion of CD8+CD57+ cells had been shown by flow cytometry in the patients chosen for sequencing. Every patient had a diagnosis of severe acquired aplastic anemia based on International Study of Aplastic Anemia and Agranulocytosis and Camitta criteria. Patients had received no therapy at the time of blood sampling. TCR repertoires of sorted CD4+ and CD8+ blood T cells from severe aplastic anemia patients and healthy subjects were deep-sequenced in the study. Patients were enrolled under clinicaltrials.gov protocols 00001620, 01623167, 00001397, 00071045, 00081523 and 00961064 in the USA. Ficoll-Paque density gradient centrifugation was used to isolate peripheral blood mononuclear cells. Before DNA extraction, CD4+ and CD8+ T cells were sorted with FACS or magnetic beads. What the research found in general, with its limitations: Between patients and healthy controls, no significant difference in CD8+ Simpson's diversity was found (P=0.060). Twenty-nine CD8+ CDR3 sequences were found in both patients and controls but appeared to be highly expressed in patients and within the immunodominant clones of the patients.

Material: sorted CD4+, CD8+, or CD8+CD57+ T cells (not recorded which) from PBMCs. The clonotype was recovered from a human donor with aplastic anemia. The chain is assembled from TRBV7-8 and TRBJ2-5; TRBD2 is a weak D gene call, 6 bases matching. The DNA reads TGTGCCAGCAGACGGACTATCCAAGAGACCCAGTACTTC. This translates into CASRRTIQETQYF.